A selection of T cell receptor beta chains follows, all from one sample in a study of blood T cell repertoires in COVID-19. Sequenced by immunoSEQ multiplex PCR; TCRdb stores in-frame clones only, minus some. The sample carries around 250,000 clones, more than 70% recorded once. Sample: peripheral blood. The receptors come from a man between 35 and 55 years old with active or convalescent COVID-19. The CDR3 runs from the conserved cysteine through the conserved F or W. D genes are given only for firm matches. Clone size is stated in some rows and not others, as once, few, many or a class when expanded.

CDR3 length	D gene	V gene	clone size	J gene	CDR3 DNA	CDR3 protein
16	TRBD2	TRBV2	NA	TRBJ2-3	TGTGCCAGCAGATACGGACTAGCGGGAGCCGGAGATACGCAGTATTTT	CASRYGLAGAGDTQYF
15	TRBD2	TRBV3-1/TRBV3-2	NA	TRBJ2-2	TGTGCCAGCAGCTTTGCGGGGGGGAACACCGGGGAGCTGTTTTTT	CASSFAGGNTGELFF
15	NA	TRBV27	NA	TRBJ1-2	TGTGCCAGCAGTTCACCCGGGACACCCCTCGGGGGCTACACCTTC	CASSSPGTPLGGYTF
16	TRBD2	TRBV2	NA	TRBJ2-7	TGTGCCAGCAGTGAAGAGATAGTCGGGAGGGCGGGGGAGCAGTACTTC	CASSEEIVGRAGEQYF
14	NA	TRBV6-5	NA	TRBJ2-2	TGTGCCAGCAGTTACCGAAAGGGGCCCGGGGAGCTGTTTTTT	CASSYRKGPGELFF
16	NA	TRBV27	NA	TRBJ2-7	TGTGCCAGCAGTTTAGTGTTCCTAGGGGGCTCCTACGAGCAGTACTTC	CASSLVFLGGSYEQYF
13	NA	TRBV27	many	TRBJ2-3	TGTGCCAGCAGTTACGAGAGCACAGATACGCAGTATTTT	CASSYESTDTQYF
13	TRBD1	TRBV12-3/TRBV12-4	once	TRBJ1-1	TGTGCCAGCAGTTTACAGGGGGCATCTGAAGCTTTCTTT	CASSLQGASEAFF
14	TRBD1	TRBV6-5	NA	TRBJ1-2	TGTGCCAGCAGGGGACAGGGGGCGATTAATGGCTACACCTTC	CASRGQGAINGYTF
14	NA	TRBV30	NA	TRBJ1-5	TGTGCCTGGAGTGTGGCGGCAGGCAATCAGCCCCAGCATTTT	CAWSVAAGNQPQHF
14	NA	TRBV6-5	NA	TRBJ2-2	TGTGCCAGCAAAAGTTCGCGGGACACCGGGGAGCTGTTTTTT	CASKSSRDTGELFF
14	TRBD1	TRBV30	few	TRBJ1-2	TGTGCCTGGAGCTACAGGGGGGCTCCATATGGCTACACCTTC	CAWSYRGAPYGYTF
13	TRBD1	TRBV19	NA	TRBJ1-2	TGTGCCAGTAGACAGGGGGCTAACTATGGCTACACCTTC	CASRQGANYGYTF
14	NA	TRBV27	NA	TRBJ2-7	TGTGCCAGCAGTCTAAACAGGGACCTACGGGAGCAGTACTTC	CASSLNRDLREQYF
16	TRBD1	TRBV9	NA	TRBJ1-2	TGTGCCAGCAGCGTAGGATGGACAGGGGTTAACTATGGCTACACCTTC	CASSVGWTGVNYGYTF
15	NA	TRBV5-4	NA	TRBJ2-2	TGTGCCAGCAGCTTGGAACTACAGGTTACCGGGGAGCTGTTTTTT	CASSLELQVTGELFF
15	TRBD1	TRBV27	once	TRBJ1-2	TGTGCCAGCAGTTTATCGACAGGGGGCAGCTCTGGCTACACCTTC	CASSLSTGGSSGYTF
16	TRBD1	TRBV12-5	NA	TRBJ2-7	TGTGCTAGTGGTTTTCGTTCCGGGACAGGGGGTTACGAGCAGTACTTC	CASGFRSGTGGYEQYF
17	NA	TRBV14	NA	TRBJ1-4	TGTGCCAGCAGCCAAGACCTATCCTGGGGGCTGTGCGAAAAACTGTTTTTT	CASSQDLSWGLCEKLFF
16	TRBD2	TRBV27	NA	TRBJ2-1	TGTGCCAGCAGTTTATTGGCGACTAGCGGCGGCAATGAGCAGTTCTTC	CASSLLATSGGNEQFF
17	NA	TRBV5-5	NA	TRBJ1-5	TGTGCCAGCAGCGGGGCAGGGGAGACGTATAGCAATCAGCCCCAGCATTTT	CASSGAGETYSNQPQHF
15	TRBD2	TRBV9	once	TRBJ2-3	TGTGCCAGCAGCCTGGCGGGGGGAGGGACAGATACGCAGTATTTT	CASSLAGGGTDTQYF